This is a list of T cell receptor beta chains from one sample in a study of identifying expanded T cells in peripheral blood. Profiled with immunoSEQ multiplex PCR; TCRdb holds only in-frame clones, not every one. The profile shows approximately 100,000 clones, 88% of them singletons. The sequenced sample was blood. These receptors all stem from a person between 18 and 70 years old in good health. Both conserved end residues are part of each CDR3. The order of the fields is V gene, CDR3 protein.

TRBV18	CASSPGTGDEKLFF
TRBV7-8	CASSFRREGRYEQYF
TRBV4-1	CASSPNQGASTDTQYF
TRBV7-9	CASSSGGQPQHF
TRBV2	CASSELTVGNTIYF
TRBV14	CASSPQTNYGYTF
TRBV19	CASKILDGGTEAFF
TRBV5-4	CASSLGQSNTEAFF
TRBV7-9	CASSRDTQETQYF
TRBV6-5	CASSYGETQYF
TRBV7-9	CASSLRQGARYEQYF
TRBV7-9	CASSFNRGVGGYTF
TRBV5-1	CASSATSGTDTQYF
TRBV7-9	CATTAYTGLNEKLFF
TRBV6-1	CASTLSRGDIQYF
TRBV7-2	CASSLDTRGEQFF
TRBV28	CASSSHRGYTF
TRBV28	CASSLVGANQPQHF
TRBV2	CASSAGTSGIGTGELFF
TRBV19	CASSMGGQMNTEAFF
TRBV5-1	CASSLGLANEQFF
TRBV7-2	CASTTGLAGGNEQFF
TRBV7-9	CASSQAPRGQPQHF
TRBV2	CASSERDSLYSPLHF
TRBV5-1	CASSLGPSSYEQYF